This T cell receptor (beta chain) stems from a study of control samples from healthy donors and cancer patients. Data came from immunoSEQ multiplex PCR; TCRdb stores just in-frame clones and leaves some out. The sample has approximately 110,000 clones; about 80% are singletons. The sequenced sample was blood. This clonotype was sampled from a woman aged 45-65 years in good health.

CDR3 coding DNA: TGTGCCAGCAGCTCAAGCGGGGACAGGGTCTCTTACGAGCAGTACTTC. Protein sequence: CASSSSGDRVSYEQYF. The rearrangement links TRBV9 to TRBJ2-7; the match to TRBD1 covers 9 bases. The CDR3 has 16 residues. From germline, CDR1 is SGDLS and CDR2 YYNGEE. The ends lost 4 bases at V and 4 bases at J; junction bases unmatched: 12.